In this sample, the clone carrying this T cell receptor beta chain turned up many times. Cells sorted by CD45RO/CCR7/CD25/CD127/CD95/CD27 comprised CD4+ naive, central memory, regulatory and stem cell-like memory cells. This entry belongs to a study of beta chain features in type 1 diabetes. As every portion of the isolated RNA was reverse transcribed, the sequencing read expressed TCRB transcripts. Produced via immunoSEQ multiplex PCR; TCRdb's table is partial and in-frame only. This table holds about 140,000 clones, less than 9% found once. The TCR originated in a woman aged 25 to 39 in good health. Material: central memory CD4+ T cells from blood.

Here the CDR3 DNA reads TGTGCCAGCAGCCCGGGGACAGAGGATCAGCCCCAGCATTTT. Translated, it gives CASSPGTEDQPQHF. The chain has TRBV9 and TRBJ1-5; TRBD1 aligns across 7 bases. The germline CDR1 and CDR2 sequences are SGDLS and YYNGEE. V shed 4 bases, J shed 5 bases, and the junction held 6 bases outside the gene matches. The CDR3 covers 14 residues.